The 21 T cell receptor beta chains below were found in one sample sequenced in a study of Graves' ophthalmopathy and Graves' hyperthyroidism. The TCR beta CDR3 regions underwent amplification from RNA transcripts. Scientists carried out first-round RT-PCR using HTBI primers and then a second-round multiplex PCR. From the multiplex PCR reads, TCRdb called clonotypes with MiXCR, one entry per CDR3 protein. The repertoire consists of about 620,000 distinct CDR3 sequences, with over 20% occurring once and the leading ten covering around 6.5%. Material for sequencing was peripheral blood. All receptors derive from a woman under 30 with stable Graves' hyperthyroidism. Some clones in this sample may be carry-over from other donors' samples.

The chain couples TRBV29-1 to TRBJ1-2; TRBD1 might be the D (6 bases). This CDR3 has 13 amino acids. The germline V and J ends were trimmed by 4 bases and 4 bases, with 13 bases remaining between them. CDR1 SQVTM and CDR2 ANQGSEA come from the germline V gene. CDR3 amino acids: CSVALGAGYGYTF. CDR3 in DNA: TGCAGCGTTGCGTTGGGGGCAGGCTATGGCTACACCTTC.

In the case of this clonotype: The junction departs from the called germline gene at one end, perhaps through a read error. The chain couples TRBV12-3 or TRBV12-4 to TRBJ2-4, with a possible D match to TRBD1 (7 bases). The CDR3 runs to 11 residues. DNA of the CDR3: TGTGCCAGCAGCCTCGGGGGACAGAAGAATTTC. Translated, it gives CASSLGGQKNF.

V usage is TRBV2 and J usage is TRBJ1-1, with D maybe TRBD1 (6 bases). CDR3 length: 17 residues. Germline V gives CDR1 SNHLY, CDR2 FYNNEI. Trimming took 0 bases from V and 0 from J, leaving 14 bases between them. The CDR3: CASSEAGGSSMNTEAFF. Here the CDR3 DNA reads TGTGCCAGCAGTGAAGCGGGGGGCAGTTCCATGAACACTGAAGCTTTCTTT.

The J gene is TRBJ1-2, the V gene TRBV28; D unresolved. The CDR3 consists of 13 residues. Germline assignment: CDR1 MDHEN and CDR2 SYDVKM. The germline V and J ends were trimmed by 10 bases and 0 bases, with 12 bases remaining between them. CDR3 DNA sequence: TGTGCCACTACGGACGGTTCTAACTATGGCTACACCTTC. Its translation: CATTDGSNYGYTF.

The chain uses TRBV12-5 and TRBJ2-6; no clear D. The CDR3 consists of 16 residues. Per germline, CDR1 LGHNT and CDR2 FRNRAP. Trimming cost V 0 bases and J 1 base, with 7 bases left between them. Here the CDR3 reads CASGLVRLSGANVLTF. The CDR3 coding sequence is TGTGCTAGTGGTTTGGTACGCCTATCTGGGGCCAACGTCCTGACTTTC.

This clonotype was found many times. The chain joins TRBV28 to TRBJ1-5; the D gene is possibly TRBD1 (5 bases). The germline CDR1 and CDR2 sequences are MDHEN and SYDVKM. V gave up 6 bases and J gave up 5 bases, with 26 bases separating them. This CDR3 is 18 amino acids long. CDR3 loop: CASSHLGAMGGSHQPQHF. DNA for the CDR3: TGTGCCAGCAGCCACTTAGGGGCCATGGGAGGCTCCCATCAGCCCCAGCATTTT.

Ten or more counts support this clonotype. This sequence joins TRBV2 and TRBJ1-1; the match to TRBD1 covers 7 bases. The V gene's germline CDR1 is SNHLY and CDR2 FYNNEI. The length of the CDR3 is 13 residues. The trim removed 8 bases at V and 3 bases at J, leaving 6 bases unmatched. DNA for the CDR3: TGTGCCAGCCATTCAGACAGGGACACTGAAGCTTTCTTT. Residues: CASHSDRDTEAFF.

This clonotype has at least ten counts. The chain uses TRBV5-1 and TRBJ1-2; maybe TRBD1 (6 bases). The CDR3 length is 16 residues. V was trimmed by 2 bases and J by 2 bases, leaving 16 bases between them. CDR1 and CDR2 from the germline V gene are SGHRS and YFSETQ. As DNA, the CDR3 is TGCGCCAGCAGCTTAAGAGAGACAGGCCTGAACTATGGCTACACCTTC. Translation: CASSLRETGLNYGYTF.

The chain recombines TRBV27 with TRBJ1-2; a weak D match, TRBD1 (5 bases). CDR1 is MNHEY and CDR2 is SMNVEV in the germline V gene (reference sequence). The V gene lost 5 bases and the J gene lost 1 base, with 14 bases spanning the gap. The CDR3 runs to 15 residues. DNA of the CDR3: TGTGCCAGCAGTCGTGCTGGAGGGGTTAACTATGGCTACACCTTC. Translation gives CASSRAGGVNYGYTF.

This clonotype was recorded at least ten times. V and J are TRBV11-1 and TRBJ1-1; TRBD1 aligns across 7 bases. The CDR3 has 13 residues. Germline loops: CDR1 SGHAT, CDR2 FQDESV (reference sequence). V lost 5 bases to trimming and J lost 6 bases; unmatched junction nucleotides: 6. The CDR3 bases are TGTGCCAGCAGCCCAGACAGGGCCGCTGAAGCTTTCTTT. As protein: CASSPDRAAEAFF.

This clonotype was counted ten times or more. CDR3 nucleotides: TGTGCCAGCAGTTTAGCAAGACAGGGGGCGGCTCAGCCCCAGCATTTT. Amino acids: CASSLARQGAAQPQHF. The chain joins TRBV12-3 or TRBV12-4 to TRBJ1-5; TRBD1 matches 10 bases. CDR3 length: 16 amino acids. V trimming: 0 bases; J trimming: 6 bases; junction bases outside the gene matches: 5.

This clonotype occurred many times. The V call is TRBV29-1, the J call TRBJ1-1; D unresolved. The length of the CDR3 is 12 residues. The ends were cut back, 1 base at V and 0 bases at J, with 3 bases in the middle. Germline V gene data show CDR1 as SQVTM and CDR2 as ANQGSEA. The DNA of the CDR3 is TGCAGCGTTGAAGCCTTGAACACTGAAGCTTTCTTT. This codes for CSVEALNTEAFF. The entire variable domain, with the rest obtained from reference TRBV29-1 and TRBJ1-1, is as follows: SAVISQKPSRDICQRGTSLTIQCQVDSQVTMMFWYRQQPGQSLTLIATANQGSEATYESGFVIDKFPISRPNLTFSTLTVSNMSPEDSSIYLCSVEALNTEAFFGQGTRLTVV.

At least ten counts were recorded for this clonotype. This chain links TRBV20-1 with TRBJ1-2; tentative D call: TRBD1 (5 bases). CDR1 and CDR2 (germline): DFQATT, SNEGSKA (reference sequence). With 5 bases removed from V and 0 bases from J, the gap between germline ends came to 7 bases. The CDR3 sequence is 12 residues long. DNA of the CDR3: TGCAGTGCTGGGACGGCTAACTATGGCTACACCTTC. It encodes CSAGTANYGYTF.

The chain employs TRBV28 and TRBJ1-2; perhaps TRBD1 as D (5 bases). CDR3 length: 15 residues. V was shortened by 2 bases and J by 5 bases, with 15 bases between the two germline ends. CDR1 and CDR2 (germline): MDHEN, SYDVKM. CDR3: CASSLGTDDFYGYTF. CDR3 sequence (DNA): TGTGCCAGCAGTTTAGGGACGGATGATTTTTATGGCTACACCTTC.

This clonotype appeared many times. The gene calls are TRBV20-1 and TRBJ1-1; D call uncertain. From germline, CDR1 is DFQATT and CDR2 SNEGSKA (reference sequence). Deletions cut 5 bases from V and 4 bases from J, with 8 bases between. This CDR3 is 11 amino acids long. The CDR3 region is CSAPSSTEAFF. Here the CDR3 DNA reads TGCAGTGCTCCGAGTTCCACTGAAGCTTTCTTT.

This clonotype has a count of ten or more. CDR3 residues: CASSLGTTNTEAFF. DNA of the CDR3: TGTGCCAGCAGCCTCGGGACCACGAACACTGAAGCTTTCTTT. The J gene is TRBJ1-1, the V gene TRBV27; D possibly corresponds to TRBD1 (5 bases). Deletions cut 6 bases from V and 1 base from J, with 12 bases between. Germline-derived CDR1 and CDR2 are MNHEY and SMNVEV (reference sequence). CDR3 size: 14 residues.

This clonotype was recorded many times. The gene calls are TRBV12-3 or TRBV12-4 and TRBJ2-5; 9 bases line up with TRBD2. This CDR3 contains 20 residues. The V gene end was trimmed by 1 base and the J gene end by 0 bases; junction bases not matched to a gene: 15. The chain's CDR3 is CASSLDTWGSGGANQETQYF. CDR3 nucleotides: TGTGCCAGCAGTTTAGATACTTGGGGTAGCGGGGGAGCAAACCAAGAGACCCAGTACTTC.

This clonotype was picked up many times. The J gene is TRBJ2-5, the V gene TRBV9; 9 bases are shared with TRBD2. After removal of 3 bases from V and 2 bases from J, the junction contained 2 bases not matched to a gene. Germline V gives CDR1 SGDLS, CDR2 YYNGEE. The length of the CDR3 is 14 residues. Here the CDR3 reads CASSGTSGQETQYF. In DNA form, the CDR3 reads TGTGCCAGCAGCGGTACTAGCGGGCAAGAGACCCAGTACTTC. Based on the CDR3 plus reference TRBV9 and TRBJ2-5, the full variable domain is DSGVTQTPKHLITATGQRVTLRCSPRSGDLSVYWYQQSLDQGLQFLIQYYNGEERAKGNILERFSAQQFPDLHSELNLSSLELGDSALYFCASSGTSGQETQYFGPGTRLLVL.

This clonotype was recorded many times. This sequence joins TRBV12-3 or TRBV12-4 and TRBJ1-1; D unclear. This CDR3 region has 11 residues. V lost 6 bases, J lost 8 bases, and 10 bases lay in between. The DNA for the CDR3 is TGTGCCAGCAGCCGGGCAGCGGAAGCTTTCTTT. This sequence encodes CASSRAAEAFF.

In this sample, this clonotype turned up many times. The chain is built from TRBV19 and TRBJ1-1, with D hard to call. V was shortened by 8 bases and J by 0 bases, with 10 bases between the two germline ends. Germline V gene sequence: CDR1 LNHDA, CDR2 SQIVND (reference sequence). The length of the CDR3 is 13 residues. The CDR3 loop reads CASVREVNTEAFF. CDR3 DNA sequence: TGTGCCAGTGTGCGGGAGGTGAACACTGAAGCTTTCTTT.

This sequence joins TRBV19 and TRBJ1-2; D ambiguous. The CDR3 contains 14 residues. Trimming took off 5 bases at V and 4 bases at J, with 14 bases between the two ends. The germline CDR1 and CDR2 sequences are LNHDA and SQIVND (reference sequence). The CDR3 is CASSSGDQIYGYTF. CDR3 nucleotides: TGTGCCAGTAGTTCAGGAGACCAAATCTATGGCTACACCTTC.